This TCR beta chain was retrieved from a study of TIL therapy for anti-PD-1-resistant metastatic lung cancer. On the study more broadly: Tumor harvest preceded PD-1/PD-L1 blockade, followed by nivolumab treatment. A few tumors were EGFR-mutant and two were ALK-rearranged. By whole-exome sequencing, median non-synonymous tumor mutation burden was roughly 1.6 mutations per megabase.

Sequencing used immunoSEQ v3. Method: immunoSEQ multiplex PCR; TCRdb's copy keeps in-frame clones and lacks some. The table includes 50,000 to 65,000 clones, 70% to 90% detected once. Regarding the study as a whole: The baseline peripheral repertoire was partially replaced by infused TIL clonotypes that later decayed.

Indicated time point: pre-treatment sample, taken before nivolumab and TIL therapy. A few counts support this clone. What it binds is unknown. The CDR3 runs to 11 residues. Germline V CDR1 and CDR2: MNHNY, SVGAGI (reference sequence). The material sequenced was blood, taken at baseline. This TCR was recovered from a person between 30 and 80 years old with non-small cell lung cancer. J is TRBJ1-1 and V is TRBV6-6; D remains unclear. CDR3 DNA: TGTCTGACCCGGGCGAACACTGAAGCTTTCTTT. Protein sequence: CLTRANTEAFF.